Following are 21 T cell receptor beta chains from one sample sequenced in a study of siplizumab effects on memory and regulatory T cells. Measured with immunoSEQ multiplex PCR; TCRdb has only the in-frame clones, and not every one. The sample shows some 97,000 clones, about 90% of them seen only once. Sequencing input: CD4+ T cells sorted from blood. Receptors were obtained from a human donor in good health.

This clone was detected once. This chain connects TRBV7-9 to TRBJ2-7, with D perhaps matching TRBD1 (6 bases). CDR3 length: 15 residues. Germline CDR1 is SEHNR and CDR2 is FQNEAQ (reference sequence). With 2 bases removed from V and 6 bases from J, the gap between germline ends came to 17 bases. The CDR3 sequence is CASSLSQSRGSEQYF. The DNA of the CDR3 is TGTGCCAGCAGCTTATCCCAAAGCAGGGGCAGCGAGCAGTACTTC.

The V call is TRBV6-4, the J call TRBJ1-6; a possible D gene is TRBD1 (6 bases). In germline, CDR1 is MRHNA, CDR2 SNTAGT. The CDR3 has 13 amino acids. V was trimmed by 2 bases and J by 9 bases, leaving 8 bases between them. CDR3 sequence (DNA): TGTGCCAGCAGTGACAGGGGGGCTTCACCCCTCCACTTT. Translated: CASSDRGASPLHF.

This clone came up once. V usage is TRBV5-1 and J usage is TRBJ1-2, with D perhaps TRBD1 (5 bases). Germline CDR1 and CDR2: SGHRS and YFSETQ. The V end was cut by 4 bases, the J end by 2 bases, with 15 bases between. The CDR3 is 15 residues long. CDR3 loop: CASSPRGPGNYGYTF. In nucleotides, the CDR3 is TGCGCCAGCAGCCCCCGGGGCCCCGGGAACTATGGCTACACCTTC.

This clone has a handful of counts. This chain connects TRBV5-6 to TRBJ1-6, with 7 nucleotides matching TRBD1. There are 13 residues in the CDR3. The germline CDR1 and CDR2 sequences are SGHDT and YYEEEE. V dropped 4 bases and J dropped 7; count of bases not matched to a gene: 2. The CDR3 loop is CASSATGNSPLHF. CDR3 nucleotide sequence: TGTGCCAGCAGCGCGACAGGGAATTCACCCCTCCACTTT.

This clone came up once. The V call is TRBV4-3, the J call TRBJ1-2; 7 bases are a match to TRBD1. The CDR3 loop spans 15 amino acids. In germline, CDR1 is LGHNA, CDR2 YSLEER. V was pared by 1 base and J by 3 bases, with 5 bases of the junction left unmatched. CDR3 in amino acids: CASSQGDTGDYGYTF. In nucleotides, the CDR3 is TGCGCCAGCAGCCAAGGGGACACAGGGGACTATGGCTACACCTTC.

J is TRBJ1-2 and V is TRBV5-4; 8 nucleotides line up with TRBD1. This CDR3 spans 15 amino acids. The junction had 7 bases not matched to a gene; V was cut back by 1 base and J by 5 bases. Germline CDR1 is SGHNT and CDR2 is YYREEE (reference sequence). CDR3 in DNA: TGTGCCAGCAGCTTGTCCCTCGACAGGGGATATGGCTACACCTTC. This sequence encodes CASSLSLDRGYGYTF.

The chain uses TRBV14 and TRBJ1-5; 9 positions match TRBD1. This CDR3 comprises 16 residues. From germline, CDR1 is SGHDN and CDR2 FVKESK. The junction had 5 bases not matched to a gene; V was cut back by 1 base and J by 4 bases. Here the CDR3 DNA reads TGTGCCAGCAGCCAAGGGGGGACAGGGATAAATCAGCCCCAGCATTTT. Its translation is CASSQGGTGINQPQHF.

The DNA for the CDR3 is TGTGCCTACGACAGGGGTCTCTCTGGAAACACCATATATTTT. It codes for CAYDRGLSGNTIYF. The chain recombines TRBV7-9 with TRBJ1-3; 8 positions agree with TRBD1. The J segment lost 0 bases and the V segment lost 11 bases, leaving 6 bases of the junction unmatched. The V gene's germline CDR1 is SEHNR and CDR2 FQNEAQ (reference sequence). The CDR3 is made up of 14 amino acids.

This chain uses TRBV21-1 with TRBJ2-5; the table assigns TRBD2, which was not confirmed against the DNA. TRBV21-1 is an annotated pseudogene. The CDR3 has 14 amino acids. CDR3 sequence: CASSKGALQETQYF. The CDR3 region has the DNA TGTGCCAGCAGCAAAGGAGCGCTCCAAGAGACCCAGTACTTC.

This sequence joins TRBV19 and TRBJ1-1, with TRBD1 identical over 7 bases. V lost 5 bases and J lost 4; bases outside the gene matches: 4. The CDR3 runs 13 residues. The V gene's germline CDR1 is LNHDA and CDR2 SQIVND (reference sequence). The DNA for the CDR3 is TGTGCCAGTAGTGTTCAGGGGGGCACTGAAGCTTTCTTT. Its translation: CASSVQGGTEAFF.

The chain carries TRBV27 and TRBJ1-1; 8 bases map to TRBD1. Germline loops: CDR1 MNHEY, CDR2 SMNVEV (reference sequence). Trimming took 2 bases from V and 4 from J; bases not matched to a gene: 15. The CDR3 runs to 18 residues. The CDR3: CASSLMGAGGRGSTEAFF. The CDR3 DNA reads TGTGCCAGCAGTTTAATGGGGGCAGGGGGCCGAGGGAGCACTGAAGCTTTCTTT.

The CDR3 coding sequence is TGCGCCAGCAGCCAAGATGGGGAGATCGGTGAGCAGTTCTTC. As protein: CASSQDGEIGEQFF. J is TRBJ2-1 and V is TRBV4-3; maybe TRBD2 (5 bases). This CDR3 region has 14 residues. V was pared by 0 bases and J by 9 bases, with 12 bases between. Per the germline V gene, CDR1 is LGHNA and CDR2 is YSLEER.

This clone was seen only a few times. V and J are TRBV11-3 and TRBJ2-1; a possible D gene is TRBD2 (6 bases). Germline CDR1 reads SGHNT; CDR2 reads YENEEA. The CDR3 has 12 amino acids. Trimming removed 5 bases at V and 8 bases at J, with 10 bases between. The CDR3 DNA reads TGTGCCAGCAGCCCGACGGGGGATGAGCAGTTCTTC. Its protein product is CASSPTGDEQFF.

The V gene is TRBV5-1, the J gene TRBJ2-2; D perhaps matches TRBD2 (6 bases). CDR1 SGHRS and CDR2 YFSETQ come from the germline V gene. This CDR3 comprises 14 residues. The V end lost 2 bases, the J end lost 5 bases, and 10 bases lay between the germline ends. The CDR3: CASSLGGSTGELFF. The CDR3, as DNA: TGCGCCAGCAGCTTAGGAGGGTCGACCGGGGAGCTGTTTTTT.

This chain uses TRBV12-5 with TRBJ2-3; 10 bases line up with TRBD2. The V gene's germline CDR1 is LGHNT and CDR2 FRNRAP. The CDR3 spans 16 residues. J was trimmed by 3 bases and V by 1 base; bases with no gene match: 4. The CDR3 loop is CASGLGSGGATDTQYF. Written as DNA, the CDR3 is TGTGCTAGTGGTTTGGGAAGCGGGGGGGCAACAGATACGCAGTATTTT.

The chain links TRBV11-2 to TRBJ2-7; D uncertain. The CDR3 extends over 14 amino acids. The V and J ends lost 3 bases and 3 bases respectively, with 12 bases between them. Germline V CDR1 and CDR2: SGHAT, FQNNGV. CDR3 loop: CASSFKADLYEQYF. Written as DNA, the CDR3 is TGTGCCAGCAGCTTTAAAGCAGACCTCTACGAGCAGTACTTC.

CDR3 DNA: TGCGCCAGCAGCCTGGAATATGAGCAGTTCTTC. It yields the protein CASSLEYEQFF. This chain joins TRBV5-1 and TRBJ2-1; D gene uncertain. V was shortened by 4 bases and J by 8 bases, with 7 bases between the two germline ends. The CDR3 extends over 11 amino acids. The germline CDR1 and CDR2 sequences are SGHRS and YFSETQ.

The V call is TRBV4-1, the J call TRBJ1-5; D possibly corresponds to TRBD1 (5 bases). The CDR3 length is 14 residues. Germline CDR1 is MGHRA and CDR2 is YSYEKL. The V end lost 3 bases, the J end lost 7 bases, and 13 bases lay between the germline ends. The DNA for the CDR3 is TGCGCCAGCAGCCAGGGGCAGGGTGCCCAGCCCCAGCATTTT. Amino acids: CASSQGQGAQPQHF.

The chain uses TRBV11-2 and TRBJ2-2, with D unresolved. This CDR3 is built from 13 residues. Germline V CDR1 and CDR2: SGHAT, FQNNGV. V lost 7 bases to trimming and J lost 5 bases, with 11 bases between them. The CDR3: CASNQRLTGELFF. CDR3 DNA: TGTGCCAGCAATCAGCGTTTGACCGGGGAGCTGTTTTTT. Together with reference TRBV11-2 and TRBJ2-2, the CDR3 gives the full variable domain: EAGVAQSPRYKIIEKRQSVAFWCNPISGHATLYWYQQILGQGPKLLIQFQNNGVVDDSQLPKDRFSAERLKGVDSTLKIQPAKLEDSAVYLCASNQRLTGELFFGEGSRLTVL.

The gene calls are TRBV28 and TRBJ1-1; D perhaps matches TRBD1 (5 bases). Germline loops: CDR1 MDHEN, CDR2 SYDVKM. The CDR3 contains 14 residues. Trimming left V 5 bases short and J 0 bases short, with 10 bases between. CDR3 protein: CASSLRQLNTEAFF. The DNA for the CDR3 is TGTGCCAGCAGTCTAAGACAGCTGAACACTGAAGCTTTCTTT.

This chain links TRBV14 with TRBJ2-5; 10 bases match TRBD2. Trimming took 4 bases from V and 4 from J; bases not matched to a gene: 12. Germline lookup yields CDR1 SGHDN and CDR2 FVKESK. This CDR3 contains 17 residues. Written as DNA, the CDR3 is TGTGCCAGCAGCCGCTTTGGGACTAGCGCGTTCGGAGAGACCCAGTACTTC. Translating gives CASSRFGTSAFGETQYF.